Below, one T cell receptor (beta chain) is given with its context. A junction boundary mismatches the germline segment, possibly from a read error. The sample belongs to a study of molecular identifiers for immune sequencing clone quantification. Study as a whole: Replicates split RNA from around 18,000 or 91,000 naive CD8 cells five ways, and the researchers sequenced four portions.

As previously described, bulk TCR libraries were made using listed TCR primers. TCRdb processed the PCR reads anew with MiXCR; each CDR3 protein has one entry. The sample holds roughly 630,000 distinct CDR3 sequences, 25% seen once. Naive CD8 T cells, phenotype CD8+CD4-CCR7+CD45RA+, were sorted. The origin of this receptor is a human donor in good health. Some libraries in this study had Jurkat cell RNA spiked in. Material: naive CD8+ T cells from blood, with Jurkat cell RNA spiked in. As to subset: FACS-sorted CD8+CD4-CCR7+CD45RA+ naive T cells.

The DNA for the CDR3 is TGTGCCAGCAGCGTACCTAACGATGAGCCGTTCTTC. It codes for CASSVPNDEPFF. J is TRBJ2-1 and V is TRBV9; D call uncertain. Germline V CDR1 and CDR2: SGDLS, YYNGEE. The CDR3 has 12 amino acids.